The 27 T cell receptor beta chains below all came from one sample that was sequenced in a study of identifying expanded T cells in peripheral blood. The protocol was immunoSEQ multiplex PCR, while the TCRdb copy is restricted to in-frame clones and leaves out a portion. The data show 90,000 to 100,000 clones, with around 90% seen just once and approximately 5.4% held by the top ten. Input material: blood. These receptors originate from a person aged 18-70 years in good health.

The chain employs TRBV5-1 and TRBJ1-1; 10 nucleotides match TRBD1. Germline V gene lookup returns CDR1 SGHRS and CDR2 YFSETQ. The length of the CDR3 is 14 residues. V shed 4 bases, J shed 5 bases, and the junction held 5 bases outside the gene matches. Written as DNA, the CDR3 is TGCGCCAGCAGCAAGGGGACAGGGGTTACTGAAGCTTTCTTT. Residues: CASSKGTGVTEAFF.

This chain uses TRBV2 with TRBJ1-1; no clear D. Trimming removed 4 bases from V and 0 bases from J, with 9 bases in between. CDR3 length: 14 amino acids. The germline gives CDR1 SNHLY, CDR2 FYNNEI. CDR3 nucleotides: TGTGCCAGCAGTGTCGAGGGTTTGAACACTGAAGCTTTCTTT. Amino acids: CASSVEGLNTEAFF.

The chain carries TRBV7-2 and TRBJ2-7; 8 nucleotides line up with TRBD1. The CDR3 totals 15 residues. Germline V gives CDR1 SGHTA, CDR2 FQGNSA. The V gene end was trimmed by 0 bases and the J gene end by 2 bases; junction bases not matched to a gene: 3. CDR3 coding DNA: TGTGCCAGCAGCTTAGCAACAGGGGGGACCTACGAGCAGTACTTC. Amino acid sequence: CASSLATGGTYEQYF.

This clone was found once. The chain links TRBV6-6 to TRBJ2-1; no firm D call. Germline-derived CDR1 and CDR2 are MNHNY and SVGAGI (reference sequence). This CDR3 is built from 16 residues. Trimming took off 6 bases at V and 0 bases at J, with 15 bases between the two ends. Here the CDR3 reads CASSRNSLSSYNEQFF. The CDR3 DNA reads TGTGCCAGCAGCCGGAACTCCCTGAGCTCCTACAATGAGCAGTTCTTC.

The chain uses TRBV4-1 and TRBJ2-3, with 7 bases fitting TRBD1. CDR1 and CDR2 from the germline V gene are MGHRA and YSYEKL. This CDR3 region has 15 residues. V shed 4 bases and J 0 bases; nucleotides not matched to a gene: 4. The CDR3 nucleotides are TGCGCCAGCAGCCGGACAGGACCTAGCACAGATACGCAGTATTTT. Translation: CASSRTGPSTDTQYF.

This clone was found a few times. V usage is TRBV6-1 and J usage is TRBJ2-1, with D possibly being TRBD2 (6 bases). Trimming left V 5 bases short and J 6 bases short, with 11 bases between. Germline assignment: CDR1 MNHNS and CDR2 SASEGT. The CDR3 has 13 residues. CDR3 DNA: TGTGCCAGCAGTCGGGAACTAGCCAATGAGCAGTTCTTC. Its translation is CASSRELANEQFF.

This chain links TRBV2 with TRBJ2-7; D may be TRBD1 or TRBD2 (5 bases each). V lost 8 bases, J lost 1 base, and 12 bases lay in between. CDR1 and CDR2 from the germline V gene are SNHLY and FYNNEI. The CDR3 has 13 amino acids. CDR3 bases: TGTGCCAGCTACGGGGCCCTTTCCTACGAGCAGTACTTC. The encoded protein is CASYGALSYEQYF.

This chain connects TRBV29-1 to TRBJ1-1; D gene uncertain. Germline CDR1 SQVTM, CDR2 ANQGSEA. V was pared by 8 bases and J by 1 base, with 8 bases between. The CDR3 has 11 residues. CDR3 coding DNA: TGCAGCCCGGAAGGGAACACTGAAGCTTTCTTT. Protein: CSPEGNTEAFF.

In its sample, this clone was seen a few times. The chain combines TRBV5-1 with TRBJ2-1, with TRBD1 matching 7 bases. V shed 4 bases, J shed 0 bases, and the junction held 10 bases outside the gene matches. Germline V CDR1 and CDR2: SGHRS, YFSETQ. This CDR3 is 17 amino acids long. The CDR3 DNA sequence: TGCGCCAGCAGCCCCGACACAGGGGTTAGCTCCTACAATGAGCAGTTCTTC. Protein: CASSPDTGVSSYNEQFF.

This chain connects TRBV7-9 to TRBJ1-1, with D unclear. Per germline, CDR1 SEHNR and CDR2 FQNEAQ (reference sequence). This CDR3 is built from 15 residues. V gave up 6 bases and J gave up 2 bases, with 16 bases separating them. CDR3 residues: CASSSMSRVNTEAFF. The DNA of the CDR3 is TGTGCCAGCAGTAGTATGTCAAGGGTCAACACTGAAGCTTTCTTT.

This chain joins TRBV7-3 and TRBJ1-1; D not resolved. CDR1 is SGHTA and CDR2 is FQGTGA in the germline V gene. The CDR3 runs 13 residues. Trimming removed 4 bases at V and 3 bases at J, with 9 bases between. In DNA, the CDR3 is TGTGCCAGCAGCTCGCGGGTCGACACTGAAGCTTTCTTT. Translation gives CASSSRVDTEAFF.

The V and J genes are TRBV5-4 and TRBJ1-2, with 11 bases lining up with TRBD1. Germline assignment: CDR1 SGHNT and CDR2 YYREEE (reference sequence). This CDR3 has 13 amino acids. Trimming cost V 4 bases and J 8 bases; bases outside gene matches: 4. CDR3 protein: CASSTDRGLGYTF. In DNA, the CDR3 is TGTGCCAGCAGCACGGACAGGGGGCTCGGCTACACCTTC.

The chain employs TRBV9 and TRBJ1-6; D ambiguous. The CDR3 is made up of 15 amino acids. Germline V gives CDR1 SGDLS, CDR2 YYNGEE. Deletions cut 0 bases from V and 8 bases from J, with 12 bases between. The CDR3 nucleotides read TGTGCCAGCAGCGTAGTGAGGGATTGGGATTCACCCCTCCACTTT. It is translated as CASSVVRDWDSPLHF.

This clone was seen only once. The rearrangement uses TRBV6-1 and TRBJ1-5; the D gene is possibly TRBD1 (5 bases). Trimming shortened V by 5 bases and J by 1 base, and 12 bases separated the two germline ends. Germline V gives CDR1 MNHNS, CDR2 SASEGT. The CDR3 is made up of 15 amino acids. The CDR3 protein is CASSTMGGSNQPQHF. CDR3 coding DNA: TGTGCCAGCAGTACGATGGGGGGAAGCAATCAGCCCCAGCATTTT.

This clone was seen once. V is TRBV7-9 and J is TRBJ2-5, with 8 nucleotides matching TRBD2. V lost 2 bases, J lost 5 bases, and 7 bases stayed unmatched. The CDR3 has 15 amino acids. Looked up from germline, CDR1 is SEHNR and CDR2 is FQNEAQ (reference sequence). CDR3 protein: CASSLRGRGAETQYF. The CDR3 nucleotides read TGTGCCAGCAGCTTACGGGGGCGGGGGGCGGAGACCCAGTACTTC.

The chain recombines TRBV19 with TRBJ2-1; maybe TRBD1 (5 bases). The germline V gene encodes CDR1 LNHDA and CDR2 SQIVND (reference sequence). Deletions cut 3 bases from V and 6 bases from J, with 15 bases between. The CDR3 totals 15 residues. Here the CDR3 DNA reads TGTGCCAGTAGTATCAGGGATCTGCCGGGCAATGAGCAGTTCTTC. It yields the protein CASSIRDLPGNEQFF.

The chain recombines TRBV6-5 with TRBJ2-5; D remains ambiguous. With 4 bases removed from V and 5 bases from J, the gap between germline ends came to 14 bases. Germline V lookup: CDR1 MNHEY, CDR2 SVGAGI. This CDR3 has 14 residues. CDR3 nucleotide sequence: TGTGCCAGCAGTTCCCCGTTATTATCCGAGACCCAGTACTTC. It codes for CASSSPLLSETQYF.

The chain employs TRBV7-2 and TRBJ2-1, with D maybe TRBD2 (5 bases). The germline gives CDR1 SGHTA, CDR2 FQGNSA. The CDR3 totals 13 residues. V was pared by 5 bases and J by 15 bases, with 20 bases between. The CDR3 region is CASSPLLGGGGFF. In DNA form, the CDR3 reads TGTGCCAGCAGCCCCCTCTTGGGCGGTGGAGGGTTCTTC.

V gene TRBV6-4 combines with J gene TRBJ1-2; no reliable D call. The length of the CDR3 is 16 residues. V lost 11 bases, J lost 0 bases, and 22 bases lay in between. Looked up from germline, CDR1 is MRHNA and CDR2 is SNTAGT. The CDR3 DNA sequence: TGTGCCCTTAGTGGGCCGCCGAAAGGGACTAACTATGGCTACACCTTC. Its protein is CALSGPPKGTNYGYTF.

V is TRBV7-9 and J is TRBJ1-1; no reliable D call. This CDR3 contains 15 residues. Germline V CDR1 and CDR2: SEHNR, FQNEAQ (reference sequence). The ends were cut back, 0 bases at V and 6 bases at J, with 14 bases in the middle. CDR3 in DNA: TGTGCCAGCAGCTTAGCGGTCAGTAGGAAGCCTGAAGCTTTCTTT. The encoded protein is CASSLAVSRKPEAFF.

The chain uses TRBV29-1 and TRBJ1-2; D not certain. The CDR3 length is 12 residues. The germline gives CDR1 SQVTM, CDR2 ANQGSEA. V lost 5 bases and J lost 3, with 10 bases in between. CDR3 nucleotides: TGCAGCGTTCAGACGGACTACTATGGCTACACCTTC. Its translation: CSVQTDYYGYTF.

The chain combines TRBV5-1 with TRBJ2-3, with D tentatively TRBD1 (6 bases). The CDR3 contains 20 residues. Between the trimmed V and J ends, which lost 0 bases and 1 base, there was a span of 24 bases. CDR1 and CDR2 (germline): SGHRS, YFSETQ. CDR3 nucleotide sequence: TGCGCCAGCAGCTTGGCCCCAGTGACAGGCAGTCCCGGAGGCACAGATACGCAGTATTTT. This encodes CASSLAPVTGSPGGTDTQYF.

As concerns this clone: Other DNA sequences within the sample encode an identical CDR3. The chain links TRBV5-1 to TRBJ1-5; D is perhaps TRBD1 (5 bases). The length of the CDR3 is 15 residues. Trimming took 0 bases from V and 1 from J, leaving 8 bases between them. Germline V gene data show CDR1 as SGHRS and CDR2 as YFSETQ. CDR3 sequence: CASSLAPGSNQPQHF. The CDR3 DNA reads TGCGCCAGCAGCTTGGCCCCAGGGAGCAATCAGCCCCAGCATTTT.

This clone has only a few counts. V usage is TRBV18 and J usage is TRBJ1-6, with 7 bases lining up with TRBD1. CDR1 and CDR2 (germline): KGHSH, LQKENI. The CDR3 length is 16 residues. Trimming cost V 2 bases and J 5 bases; bases outside gene matches: 6. The CDR3 DNA sequence: TGTGCCAGCTCACCAAATGAGGGACAGAATAATTCACCCCTCCACTTT. Its protein product is CASSPNEGQNNSPLHF.

This clone was seen repeatedly, ten times or more. The chain links TRBV5-6 to TRBJ1-5; D remains ambiguous. CDR1 is SGHDT, CDR2 YYEEEE, per germline. The CDR3 extends over 15 amino acids. Trimming removed 1 base at V and 7 bases at J, with 15 bases between. CDR3 in DNA: TGTGCCAGCAGCTTGAGGGCGCTGGCTCGGCAGCCCCAGCATTTT. As protein: CASSLRALARQPQHF.

In this sample, this clone turned up once. The J gene is TRBJ1-2, the V gene TRBV30; a possible D gene is TRBD1 (5 bases). CDR1 GTSNPN and CDR2 SVGIG come from the germline V gene (reference sequence). The germline V and J ends were trimmed by 0 bases and 6 bases, with 8 bases remaining between them. The CDR3 sequence is 12 residues long. In DNA form, the CDR3 reads TGTGCCTGGAGTGTAGTGGGGGATGGCTACACCTTC. As protein: CAWSVVGDGYTF. Using reference TRBV30 and TRBJ1-2 for the parts outside the CDR3, the full variable domain is SQTIHQWPATLVQPVGSPLSLECTVEGTSNPNLYWYRQAAGRGLQLLFYSVGIGQISSEVPQNLSASRPQDRQFILSSKKLLLSDSGFYLCAWSVVGDGYTFGSGTRLTVV.

On this clone itself: Within the sample, other DNA sequences also encode this same CDR3. The chain couples TRBV7-2 to TRBJ1-2; no reliable D call. Germline-derived CDR1 and CDR2 are SGHTA and FQGNSA. The CDR3 extends over 12 amino acids. Deletions cut 0 bases from V and 4 bases from J, with 3 bases between. The CDR3 sequence: CASSLAGYGYTF. The DNA for the CDR3 is TGTGCCAGCAGCTTAGCAGGCTATGGCTACACCTTC.